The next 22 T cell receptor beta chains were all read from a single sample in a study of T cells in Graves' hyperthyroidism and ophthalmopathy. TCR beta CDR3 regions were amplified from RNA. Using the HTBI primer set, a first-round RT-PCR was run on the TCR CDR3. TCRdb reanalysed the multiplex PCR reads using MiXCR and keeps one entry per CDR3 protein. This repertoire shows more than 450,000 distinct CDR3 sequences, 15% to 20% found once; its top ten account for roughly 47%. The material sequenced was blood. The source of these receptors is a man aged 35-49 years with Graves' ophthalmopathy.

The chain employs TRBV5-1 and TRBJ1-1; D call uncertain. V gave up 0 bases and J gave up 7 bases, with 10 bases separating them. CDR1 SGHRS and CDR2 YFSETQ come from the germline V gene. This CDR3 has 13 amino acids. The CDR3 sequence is CASSLVAVSEAFF. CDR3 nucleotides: TGCGCCAGCAGCTTGGTGGCTGTGAGTGAAGCTTTCTTT.

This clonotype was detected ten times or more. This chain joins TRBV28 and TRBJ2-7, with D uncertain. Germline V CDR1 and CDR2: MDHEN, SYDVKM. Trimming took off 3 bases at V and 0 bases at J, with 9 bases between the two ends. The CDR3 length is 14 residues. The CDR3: CASSLLGPSYEQYF. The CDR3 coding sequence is TGTGCCAGCAGTTTGCTGGGCCCCTCCTACGAGCAGTACTTC.

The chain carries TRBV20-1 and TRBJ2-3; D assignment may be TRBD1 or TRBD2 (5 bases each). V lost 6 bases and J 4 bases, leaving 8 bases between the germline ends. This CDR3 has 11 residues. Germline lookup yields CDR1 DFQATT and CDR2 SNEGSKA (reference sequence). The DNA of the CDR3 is TGCAGTGCCTGGGGGTCAGATACGCAGTATTTT. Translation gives CSAWGSDTQYF.

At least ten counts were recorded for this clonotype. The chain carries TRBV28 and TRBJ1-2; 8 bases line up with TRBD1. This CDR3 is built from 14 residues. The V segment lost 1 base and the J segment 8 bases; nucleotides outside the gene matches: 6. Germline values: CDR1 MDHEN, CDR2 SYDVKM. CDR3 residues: CASSLSTGVGGYTF. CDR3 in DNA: TGTGCCAGCAGTTTATCGACAGGGGTCGGAGGCTACACCTTC.

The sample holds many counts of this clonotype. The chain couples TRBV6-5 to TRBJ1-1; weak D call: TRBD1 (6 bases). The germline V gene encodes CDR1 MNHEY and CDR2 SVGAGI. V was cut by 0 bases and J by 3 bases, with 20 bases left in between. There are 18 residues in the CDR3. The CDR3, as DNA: TGTGCCAGCAGTTACTCGAGAGACTGGGGGCCAGATGACACTGAAGCTTTCTTT. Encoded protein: CASSYSRDWGPDDTEAFF.

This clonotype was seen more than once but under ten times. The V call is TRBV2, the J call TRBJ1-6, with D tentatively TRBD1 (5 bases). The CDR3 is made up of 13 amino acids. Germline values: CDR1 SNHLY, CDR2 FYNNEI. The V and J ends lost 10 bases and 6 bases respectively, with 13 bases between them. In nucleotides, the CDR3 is TGTGCCACTAAGGACACGCTTAATTCACCCCTCCACTTT. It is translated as CATKDTLNSPLHF.

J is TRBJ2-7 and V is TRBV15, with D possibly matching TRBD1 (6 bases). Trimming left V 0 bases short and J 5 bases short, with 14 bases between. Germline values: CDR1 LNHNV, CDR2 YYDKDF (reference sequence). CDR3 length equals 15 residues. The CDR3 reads CATSRDPGQLDEQYF. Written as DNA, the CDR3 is TGTGCCACCAGCAGAGACCCCGGACAGCTCGACGAGCAGTACTTC.

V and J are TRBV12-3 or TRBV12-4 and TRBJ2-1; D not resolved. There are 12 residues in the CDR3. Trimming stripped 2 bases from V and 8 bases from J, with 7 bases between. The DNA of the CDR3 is TGTGCCAGCAGTTTATTTAGCTATGAGCAGTTCTTC. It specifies CASSLFSYEQFF.

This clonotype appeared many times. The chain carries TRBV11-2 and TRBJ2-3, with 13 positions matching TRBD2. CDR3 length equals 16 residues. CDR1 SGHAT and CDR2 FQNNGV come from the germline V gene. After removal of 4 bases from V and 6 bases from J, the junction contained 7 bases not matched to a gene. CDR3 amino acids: CASSSGLAGVRDTQYF. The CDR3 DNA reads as TGTGCCAGCAGCTCCGGACTAGCGGGGGTCAGGGATACGCAGTATTTT. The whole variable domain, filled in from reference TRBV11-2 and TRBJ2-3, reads EAGVAQSPRYKIIEKRQSVAFWCNPISGHATLYWYQQILGQGPKLLIQFQNNGVVDDSQLPKDRFSAERLKGVDSTLKIQPAKLEDSAVYLCASSSGLAGVRDTQYFGPGTRLTVL.

CDR3 amino acids: CASSQELAGMYEQYF. The CDR3 DNA follows: TGCGCCAGCAGCCAGGAACTAGCGGGAATGTACGAGCAGTACTTC. The chain combines TRBV4-1 with TRBJ2-7, with 10 bases identical to TRBD2. V trimming: 3 bases; J trimming: 4 bases; junction bases outside the gene matches: 6. CDR3 size: 15 residues. Germline V lookup: CDR1 MGHRA, CDR2 YSYEKL.

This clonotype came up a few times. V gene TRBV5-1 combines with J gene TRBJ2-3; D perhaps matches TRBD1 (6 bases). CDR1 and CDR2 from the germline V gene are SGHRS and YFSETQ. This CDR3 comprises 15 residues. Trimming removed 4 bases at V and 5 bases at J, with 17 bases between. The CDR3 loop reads CASSNPGTFGDTQYF. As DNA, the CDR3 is TGCGCCAGCAGCAACCCCGGGACATTCGGAGATACGCAGTATTTT. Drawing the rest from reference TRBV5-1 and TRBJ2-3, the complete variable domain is KAGVTQTPRYLIKTRGQQVTLSCSPISGHRSVSWYQQTPGQGLQFLFEYFSETQRNKGNFPGRFSGRQFSNSRSEMNVSTLELGDSALYLCASSNPGTFGDTQYFGPGTRLTVL.

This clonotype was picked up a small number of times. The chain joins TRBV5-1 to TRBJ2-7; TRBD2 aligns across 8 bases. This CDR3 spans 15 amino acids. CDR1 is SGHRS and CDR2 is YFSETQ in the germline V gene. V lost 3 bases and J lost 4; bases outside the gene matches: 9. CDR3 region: CASSSGLADPYEQYF. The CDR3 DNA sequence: TGCGCCAGCAGCTCCGGACTAGCAGATCCTTACGAGCAGTACTTC.

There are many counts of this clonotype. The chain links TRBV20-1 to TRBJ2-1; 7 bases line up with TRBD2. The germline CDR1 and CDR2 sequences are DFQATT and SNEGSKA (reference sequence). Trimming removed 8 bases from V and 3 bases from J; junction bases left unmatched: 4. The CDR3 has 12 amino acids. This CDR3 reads CSPWEGYNEQFF. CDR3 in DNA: TGCAGTCCTTGGGAGGGCTACAATGAGCAGTTCTTC.

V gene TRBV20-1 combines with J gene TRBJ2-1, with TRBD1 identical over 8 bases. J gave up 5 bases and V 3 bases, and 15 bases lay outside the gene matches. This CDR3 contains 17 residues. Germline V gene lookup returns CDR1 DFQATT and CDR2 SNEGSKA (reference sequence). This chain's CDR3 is CSASSLQGQGANNEQFF. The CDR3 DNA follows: TGCAGTGCTAGCTCCCTTCAAGGACAGGGCGCGAACAATGAGCAGTTCTTC.

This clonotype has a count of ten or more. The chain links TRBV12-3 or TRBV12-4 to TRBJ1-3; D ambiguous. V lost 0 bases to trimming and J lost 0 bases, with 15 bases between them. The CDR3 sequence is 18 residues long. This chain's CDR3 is CASSLASISGNSGNTIYF. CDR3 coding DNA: TGTGCCAGCAGTTTAGCGTCTATTTCCGGGAACTCTGGAAACACCATATATTTT.

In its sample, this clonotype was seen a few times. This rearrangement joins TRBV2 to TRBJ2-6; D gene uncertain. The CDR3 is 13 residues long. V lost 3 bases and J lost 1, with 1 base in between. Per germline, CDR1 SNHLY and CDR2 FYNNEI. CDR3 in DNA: TGTGCCAGCAGTGAGTCTGGGGCCAACGTCCTGACTTTC. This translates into CASSESGANVLTF.

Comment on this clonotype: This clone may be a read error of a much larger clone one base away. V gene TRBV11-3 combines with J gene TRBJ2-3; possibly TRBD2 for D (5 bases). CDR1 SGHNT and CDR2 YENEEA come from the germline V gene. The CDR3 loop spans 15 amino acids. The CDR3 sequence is CASSFLVGSTYTQYF. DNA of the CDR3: TGTGCCAGCAGCTTCTTAGTGGGGAGCACATATACGCAGTATTTT.

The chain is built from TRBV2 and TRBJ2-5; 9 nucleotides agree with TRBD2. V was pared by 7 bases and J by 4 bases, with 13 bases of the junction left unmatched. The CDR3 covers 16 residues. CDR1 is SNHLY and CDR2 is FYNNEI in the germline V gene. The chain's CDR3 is CASTSGRGRGGETQYF. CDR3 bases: TGTGCCAGCACCAGCGGACGCGGGAGGGGTGGAGAGACCCAGTACTTC. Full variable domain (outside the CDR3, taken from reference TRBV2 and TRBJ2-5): EPEVTQTPSHQVTQMGQEVILRCVPISNHLYFYWYRQILGQKVEFLVSFYNNEISEKSEIFDDQFSVERPDGSNFTLKIRSTKLEDSAMYFCASTSGRGRGGETQYFGPGTRLLVL.

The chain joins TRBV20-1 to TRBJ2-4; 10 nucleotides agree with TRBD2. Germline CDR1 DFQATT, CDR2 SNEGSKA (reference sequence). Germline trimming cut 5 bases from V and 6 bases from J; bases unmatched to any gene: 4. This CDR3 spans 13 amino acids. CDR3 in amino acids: CSALSGGLNIQYF. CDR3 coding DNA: TGCAGTGCTCTTAGCGGGGGGCTAAACATTCAGTACTTC.

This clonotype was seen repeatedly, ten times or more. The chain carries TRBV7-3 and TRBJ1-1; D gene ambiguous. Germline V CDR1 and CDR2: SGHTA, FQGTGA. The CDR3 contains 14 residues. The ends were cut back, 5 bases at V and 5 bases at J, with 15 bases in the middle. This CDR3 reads CASSPHMGGTEAFF. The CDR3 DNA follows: TGTGCCAGCAGCCCTCACATGGGAGGTACTGAAGCTTTCTTT.

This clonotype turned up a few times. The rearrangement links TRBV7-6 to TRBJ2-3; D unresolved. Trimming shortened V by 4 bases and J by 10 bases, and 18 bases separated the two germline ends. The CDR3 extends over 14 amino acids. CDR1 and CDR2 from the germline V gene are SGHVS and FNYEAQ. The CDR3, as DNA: TGTGCCAGCAGCTCCCACTTGGCCCCTGGGTCGCAGTATTTT. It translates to CASSSHLAPGSQYF.

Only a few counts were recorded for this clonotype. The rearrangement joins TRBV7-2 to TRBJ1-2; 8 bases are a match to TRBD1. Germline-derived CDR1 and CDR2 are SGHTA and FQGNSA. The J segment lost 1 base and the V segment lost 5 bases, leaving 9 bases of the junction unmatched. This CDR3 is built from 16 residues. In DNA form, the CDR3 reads TGTGCCAGCAGCCGACGAGGGGACAGGAATAACTATGGCTACACCTTC. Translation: CASSRRGDRNNYGYTF.